This T cell receptor beta chain originates from a study of T cell responses to AZD1222 COVID-19 vaccine. Regarding the study as a whole: Only a handful of AZD1222 recipients tested seropositive at baseline. Spike regions recognized by vaccine-associated CD4 TCRs spanned the protein, led by 160-218 and 743-854. Clonal diversity may have been underestimated in mostly white British donors. Nearly half of spike-specific TCRs reportedly target unmutated variant regions.

This CDR3 has 12 residues. The trim removed 5 bases at V and 7 bases at J, leaving 3 bases unmatched. Per germline, CDR1 SGHVS and CDR2 FNYEAQ. Data came from immunoSEQ multiplex PCR; TCRdb stores just in-frame clones and leaves some out. The table has 90,000 to 110,000 clones, 75% to 90% seen once. About this clone itself: Its antigen is currently unknown.

This chain links TRBV7-6 with TRBJ1-1; 8 nucleotides match TRBD1. The sample here was peripheral blood, taken 28 days after the second AZD1222 dose. This clonotype was sampled from an adult who received the AZD1222 COVID-19 vaccine. CDR3 sequence (DNA): TGTGCCAGCAGCCCAGACAGGGGTGAAGCTTTCTTT. This encodes CASSPDRGEAFF. Complete variable domain (other parts from reference TRBV7-6 and TRBJ1-1): GAGVSQSPRYKVTKRGQDVALRCDPISGHVSLYWYRQALGQGPEFLTYFNYEAQQDKSGLPNDRFSAERPEGSISTLTIQRTEQRDSAMYRCASSPDRGEAFFGQGTRLTVV.